One sample yielded the 20 T cell receptor beta chains listed below, sequenced in a study of control samples from healthy donors and cancer patients. TCRdb keeps only in-frame clones here, not all; method: immunoSEQ multiplex PCR. The table lists roughly 120,000 clones, approximately 88% of them singletons. The specimen sequenced was blood. The receptor set was obtained from a man over 45 in good health.

The chain is built from TRBV19 and TRBJ2-7; 7 nucleotides line up with TRBD1. CDR3 length equals 13 residues. V shed 4 bases, J shed 2 bases, and the junction held 2 bases outside the gene matches. Germline-derived CDR1 and CDR2 are LNHDA and SQIVND (reference sequence). In DNA form, the CDR3 reads TGTGCCAGTAGTACGGGACAGACCTACGAGCAGTACTTC. As protein: CASSTGQTYEQYF. Filled out from reference TRBV19 and TRBJ2-7, the complete variable domain reads DGGITQSPKYLFRKEGQNVTLSCEQNLNHDAMYWYRQDPGQGLRLIYYSQIVNDFQKGDIAEGYSVSREKKESFPLTVTSAQKNPTAFYLCASSTGQTYEQYFGPGTRLTVT.

J is TRBJ2-5 and V is TRBV5-1; 11 bases fit TRBD2. The junction had 8 bases not matched to a gene; V was cut back by 2 bases and J by 5 bases. Germline V gene lookup returns CDR1 SGHRS and CDR2 YFSETQ. CDR3 size: 16 residues. This chain's CDR3 is CASSFSGGAVLETQYF. The DNA for the CDR3 is TGCGCCAGCAGCTTTAGCGGGGGGGCCGTTTTGGAGACCCAGTACTTC.

This chain links TRBV6-5 with TRBJ1-1, with a tentative D call TRBD1 (6 bases). This CDR3 region has 13 residues. Germline values: CDR1 MNHEY, CDR2 SVGAGI. Trimming stripped 7 bases from V and 1 base from J, with 10 bases between. CDR3 sequence (DNA): TGTGCCAGCAAAGGACAGACGAACACTGAAGCTTTCTTT. The encoded protein is CASKGQTNTEAFF.

This rearrangement joins TRBV6-6 to TRBJ1-5; 7 positions agree with TRBD1. Germline lookup yields CDR1 MNHNY and CDR2 SVGAGI (reference sequence). This CDR3 is built from 19 residues. V shed 5 bases, J shed 0 bases, and the junction held 16 bases outside the gene matches. The CDR3 sequence: CASSPIPGTAKYSNQPQHF. Written as DNA, the CDR3 is TGTGCCAGCAGTCCTATACCCGGGACAGCAAAATATAGCAATCAGCCCCAGCATTTT.

V and J are TRBV9 and TRBJ2-7, with TRBD1 as a possible D gene (6 bases). This CDR3 comprises 13 residues. V was shortened by 3 bases and J by 6 bases, with 13 bases between the two germline ends. Germline V CDR1 and CDR2: SGDLS, YYNGEE. CDR3 nucleotide sequence: TGTGCCAGCAGCGCCACGACAGGCTTCGAGCAGTACTTC. Its protein product is CASSATTGFEQYF.

The CDR3 sequence is CASSLGTSGGRPGANVLTF. DNA for the CDR3: TGCGCCAGCAGCTTGGGGACTAGCGGGGGACGCCCTGGGGCCAACGTCCTGACTTTC. The chain recombines TRBV5-1 with TRBJ2-6, with 13 bases lining up with TRBD2. Germline CDR1 is SGHRS and CDR2 is YFSETQ. CDR3 size: 19 residues. J lost 2 bases, V lost 0 bases, and 5 bases had no gene match. Based on the CDR3 plus reference TRBV5-1 and TRBJ2-6, the full variable domain is KAGVTQTPRYLIKTRGQQVTLSCSPISGHRSVSWYQQTPGQGLQFLFEYFSETQRNKGNFPGRFSGRQFSNSRSEMNVSTLELGDSALYLCASSLGTSGGRPGANVLTFGAGSRLTVL.

Turning to this clone: The identical CDR3 is also encoded by other nucleotide sequences in the sample. The rearrangement uses TRBV5-8 and TRBJ1-2, with unresolved D. V lost 3 bases, J lost 2 bases, and 8 bases lay in between. This CDR3 is 13 amino acids long. The V gene's germline CDR1 is SGHTS and CDR2 YDEGEE. This chain's CDR3 is CASSSGQNYGYTF. CDR3 sequence (DNA): TGTGCCAGCAGCTCCGGGCAGAACTATGGCTACACCTTC.

The chain employs TRBV19 and TRBJ1-4; 9 bases are shared with TRBD1. The V and J ends lost 5 bases and 3 bases, in that order; junction bases with no gene match: 4. There are 15 residues in the CDR3. Germline V gene sequence: CDR1 LNHDA, CDR2 SQIVND (reference sequence). CDR3 loop: CASSHRGLPNEKLFF. CDR3 nucleotide sequence: TGTGCCAGTAGTCACAGGGGGCTTCCTAATGAAAAACTGTTTTTT.

The chain combines TRBV7-2 with TRBJ1-3; D ambiguous. The V and J ends lost 1 base and 0 bases respectively, with 7 bases between them. The length of the CDR3 is 15 residues. In germline, CDR1 is SGHTA, CDR2 FQGNSA. The chain's CDR3 is CASSLDTSSGNTIYF. The CDR3 nucleotides read TGTGCCAGCAGCTTAGACACCAGCTCTGGAAACACCATATATTTT.

The chain has TRBV12-3 or TRBV12-4 and TRBJ1-1; the match to TRBD1 covers 7 bases. The CDR3 loop spans 13 amino acids. The J segment lost 1 base and the V segment lost 4 bases, leaving 0 bases of the junction unmatched. DNA of the CDR3: TGTGCCAGCAGTTGGACAGGGAACACTGAAGCTTTCTTT. It encodes CASSWTGNTEAFF.

Here the CDR3 DNA reads TGTGCCAGCAGTTACTCGGCCAGATACGAGCAGTACTTC. Amino acids: CASSYSARYEQYF. The rearrangement links TRBV6-2 or TRBV6-3 to TRBJ2-7; no firm D call. The CDR3 totals 13 residues. Germline lookup yields CDR1 MNHEY and CDR2 SVGEGT. V was trimmed by 0 bases and J by 4 bases, leaving 7 bases between them.

The sample holds one count of this clone. Other DNA sequences within the sample encode an identical CDR3. This chain uses TRBV5-5 with TRBJ1-1; perhaps TRBD1 as D (6 bases). The CDR3 extends over 14 amino acids. Germline V gene sequence: CDR1 SGHKS, CDR2 YYEKEE (reference sequence). Trimming cost V 0 bases and J 1 base, with 7 bases left between them. The DNA of the CDR3 is TGTGCCAGCAGCTTGGCGGACAGGAACACTGAAGCTTTCTTT. This sequence encodes CASSLADRNTEAFF.

The chain couples TRBV10-3 to TRBJ2-3; 13 bases are shared with TRBD2. Germline CDR1 and CDR2: ENHRY and SYGVKD. The V gene end was trimmed by 8 bases and the J gene end by 5 bases; junction bases not matched to a gene: 7. The CDR3 covers 15 residues. The CDR3 spells CAIRGTSGVEDTQYF. In DNA, the CDR3 is TGTGCCATCCGGGGGACTAGCGGGGTGGAAGATACGCAGTATTTT.

The chain carries TRBV3-1 (or the pseudogene TRBV3-2) and TRBJ1-1; D remains unclear. The CDR3 has 16 amino acids. V shed 0 bases and J shed 4 bases, with 15 bases lying between them. Germline CDR1 LGHDT, CDR2 YNNKEL (reference sequence). The CDR3 is CASSQDRRSWGTEAFF. In DNA form, the CDR3 reads TGTGCCAGCAGCCAAGATCGAAGGAGTTGGGGCACTGAAGCTTTCTTT.

The chain recombines TRBV5-1 with TRBJ1-1; TRBD1 might be the D (5 bases). V shed 3 bases and J shed 1 base, with 13 bases lying between them. Germline CDR1 reads SGHRS; CDR2 reads YFSETQ. The CDR3 runs to 15 residues. The CDR3 DNA reads TGCGCCAGCAGCTCGCAGGGATTTGGGAACACTGAAGCTTTCTTT. The encoded protein is CASSSQGFGNTEAFF.

The chain carries TRBV5-4 and TRBJ2-7, with D unresolved. The CDR3 loop spans 14 amino acids. CDR1 and CDR2 (germline): SGHNT, YYREEE (reference sequence). V was clipped by 1 base and J by 3 bases, with 11 bases between them. The CDR3 loop reads CASSLYPLHYEQYF. CDR3 sequence (DNA): TGTGCCAGCAGCTTGTATCCGCTCCACTACGAGCAGTACTTC.

V usage is TRBV6-4 and J usage is TRBJ1-5; D uncertain. Germline CDR1 is MRHNA and CDR2 is SNTAGT. V gave up 0 bases and J gave up 2 bases, with 14 bases separating them. The CDR3 is made up of 17 amino acids. CDR3 region: CASSDSPRFGGNQPQHF. The CDR3, as DNA: TGTGCCAGCAGTGACTCCCCGCGTTTCGGTGGCAATCAGCCCCAGCATTTT.

The rearrangement links TRBV4-1 to TRBJ1-4, with a possible D match to TRBD1 (5 bases). Germline CDR1 MGHRA, CDR2 YSYEKL. The CDR3 is made up of 16 amino acids. V dropped 5 bases and J dropped 3 bases, with 16 bases sitting between them. The CDR3 sequence is CASSALSGTSNEKLFF. The CDR3 nucleotides read TGCGCCAGCAGCGCCTTATCCGGGACTTCTAATGAAAAACTGTTTTTT.

This clone was counted at least ten times. The chain couples TRBV27 to TRBJ2-3; 12 bases align to TRBD1. The junction had 4 bases not matched to a gene; V was cut back by 1 base and J by 2 bases. Germline V gene sequence: CDR1 MNHEY, CDR2 SMNVEV (reference sequence). This CDR3 region has 17 residues. The CDR3: CASSLWGDRGLTDTQYF. CDR3 sequence (DNA): TGTGCCAGCAGTTTATGGGGGGACAGGGGGCTCACAGATACGCAGTATTTT.

The chain is built from TRBV5-1 and TRBJ2-1; 7 bases line up with TRBD1. Trimming took 5 bases from V and 8 from J; bases not matched to a gene: 10. The CDR3 loop spans 14 amino acids. The germline gives CDR1 SGHRS, CDR2 YFSETQ. CDR3 sequence reads: CASSIDRAIDEQFF. The CDR3 bases are TGCGCCAGCAGTATCGACAGGGCCATAGATGAGCAGTTCTTC. The variable domain in full, with the rest retrieved from reference TRBV5-1 and TRBJ2-1, is KAGVTQTPRYLIKTRGQQVTLSCSPISGHRSVSWYQQTPGQGLQFLFEYFSETQRNKGNFPGRFSGRQFSNSRSEMNVSTLELGDSALYLCASSIDRAIDEQFFGPGTRLTVL.